These 23 T cell receptor beta chains originate from one sample sequenced in a study of cytomegalovirus exposure and HLA in healthy donors. The study ran its PCR with 60 Vbeta and 13 Jbeta primers. Some clones are missing from TCRdb's copy, which holds only in-frame ones; the method was immunoSEQ multiplex PCR. The table shows hundreds of thousands of clones, with 77% occurring only once. Sequenced sample: PBMCs. Receptors originate from a woman aged 60 to 75 in good health and CMV-seropositive.

The genes are TRBV7-2 and TRBJ2-1; 8 nucleotides agree with TRBD1. V was clipped by 5 bases and J by 7 bases; unmatched bases: 10. This CDR3 region has 15 residues. The germline V gene encodes CDR1 SGHTA and CDR2 FQGNSA. The CDR3 DNA reads as TGTGCCAGCAGCCAACAGGGGGGCGGGCGAAATGAGCAGTTCTTC. This gives the protein CASSQQGGGRNEQFF.

V gene TRBV2 combines with J gene TRBJ1-6; 9 bases fit TRBD1. The CDR3 is made up of 14 amino acids. Germline CDR1 reads SNHLY; CDR2 reads FYNNEI. The V and J ends lost 5 bases and 10 bases, in that order; junction bases with no gene match: 6. CDR3 residues: CASSSGTGTSPLHF. The CDR3, as DNA: TGTGCCAGCAGTTCCGGGACAGGGACCTCACCCCTCCACTTT.

CDR3 amino acids: CASSESLNNEQFF. The CDR3 bases are TGTGCCAGCAGTGAGAGTCTAAACAATGAGCAGTTCTTC. V gene TRBV2 combines with J gene TRBJ2-1; D ambiguous. The CDR3 has 13 residues. Germline V gene sequence: CDR1 SNHLY, CDR2 FYNNEI. Trimming cost V 3 bases and J 5 bases, with 8 bases left between them. Full variable domain (rest looked up from reference TRBV2 and TRBJ2-1): EPEVTQTPSHQVTQMGQEVILRCVPISNHLYFYWYRQILGQKVEFLVSFYNNEISEKSEIFDDQFSVERPDGSNFTLKIRSTKLEDSAMYFCASSESLNNEQFFGPGTRLTVL.

The chain carries TRBV27 and TRBJ2-7; 10 bases map to TRBD1. The CDR3 is 13 residues long. In germline, CDR1 is MNHEY, CDR2 SMNVEV (reference sequence). Germline trimming cut 6 bases from V and 7 bases from J; bases unmatched to any gene: 6. The CDR3 region is CASSRDRGYEQYF. The CDR3 DNA is TGTGCCAGCAGCCGGGACAGGGGATATGAGCAGTACTTC.

V and J are TRBV7-2 and TRBJ1-2, with TRBD1 matching over 7 bases. J lost 5 bases, V lost 1 base, and 4 bases had no gene match. Germline-derived CDR1 and CDR2 are SGHTA and FQGNSA. The CDR3 consists of 14 residues. CDR3 region: CASSLVGQVYGYTF. In DNA form, the CDR3 reads TGTGCCAGCAGCTTAGTTGGACAGGTTTATGGCTACACCTTC.

The V call is TRBV5-4, the J call TRBJ2-1; 13 bases are shared with TRBD2. The CDR3 totals 14 residues. Trimming cost V 0 bases and J 14 bases; bases outside gene matches: 5. Germline V gives CDR1 SGHNT, CDR2 YYREEE (reference sequence). Here the CDR3 reads CASSLELAGGHKFF. In nucleotides, the CDR3 is TGTGCCAGCAGCTTGGAACTAGCGGGGGGGCATAAGTTCTTC.

V gene TRBV7-2 combines with J gene TRBJ2-7, with TRBD2 identical over 12 bases. Germline V gene lookup returns CDR1 SGHTA and CDR2 FQGNSA. The junction had 6 bases not matched to a gene; V was cut back by 5 bases and J by 4 bases. The CDR3 totals 15 residues. CDR3 sequence (DNA): TGTGCCAGCAGCCCGACTAGCGGGAGTGAGTACGAGCAGTACTTC. It encodes CASSPTSGSEYEQYF.

V gene TRBV5-4 combines with J gene TRBJ2-7; 8 nucleotides match TRBD2. The germline CDR1 and CDR2 sequences are SGHNT and YYREEE (reference sequence). The CDR3 is 16 amino acids. The J segment lost 2 bases and the V segment lost 2 bases, leaving 9 bases of the junction unmatched. CDR3: CASSFGGGRSAYEQYF. The DNA of the CDR3 is TGTGCCAGCAGCTTCGGGGGCGGGAGGAGCGCCTACGAGCAGTACTTC.

CDR3 region: CASSAGTGVSYEQYF. CDR3 DNA: TGCGCCAGCAGCGCCGGGACAGGGGTCTCCTACGAGCAGTACTTC. The rearrangement links TRBV10-1 to TRBJ2-7, with TRBD1 identical over 10 bases. J was trimmed by 0 bases and V by 6 bases; bases with no gene match: 5. CDR1 and CDR2 (germline): WNHNN, SYGVQD (reference sequence). This CDR3 region has 15 residues.

The chain has TRBV4-1 and TRBJ1-3; 10 nucleotides align to TRBD1. The CDR3 runs 16 residues. The trim removed 4 bases at V and 0 bases at J, leaving 3 bases unmatched. Germline CDR1 and CDR2: MGHRA and YSYEKL. The CDR3 loop is CASSPRTGGSGNTIYF. The CDR3 DNA sequence: TGCGCCAGCAGCCCGAGGACAGGGGGCTCTGGAAACACCATATATTTT.

The chain has TRBV9 and TRBJ1-2; weak D call: TRBD1 (6 bases). Between the trimmed V and J ends, which lost 3 bases and 3 bases, there was a span of 15 bases. The CDR3 consists of 15 residues. Germline V lookup: CDR1 SGDLS, CDR2 YYNGEE. For the CDR3, the DNA is TGTGCCAGCAGCGAAGCCGGGACACCCGACTATGGCTACACCTTC. It codes for CASSEAGTPDYGYTF.

The chain combines TRBV28 with TRBJ2-7; 8 bases match TRBD1. Germline values: CDR1 MDHEN, CDR2 SYDVKM. J was trimmed by 10 bases and V by 5 bases; bases with no gene match: 10. The CDR3 extends over 13 amino acids. DNA for the CDR3: TGTGCCAGCAGTATTGGACAGGGTTTCCCCCAGTACTTC. Residues: CASSIGQGFPQYF.

The rearrangement joins TRBV18 to TRBJ1-2, with 9 bases matching TRBD1. This CDR3 is 14 amino acids long. The V gene end was trimmed by 6 bases and the J gene end by 6 bases; junction bases not matched to a gene: 8. The germline CDR1 and CDR2 sequences are KGHSH and LQKENI. The CDR3 nucleotides are TGTGCCAGCTCGTTCGGACAGGGGATGGATGGCTACACCTTC. It translates to CASSFGQGMDGYTF.

The chain employs TRBV18 and TRBJ1-1, with D maybe TRBD1 (5 bases). The CDR3 runs 15 residues. Germline CDR1 KGHSH, CDR2 LQKENI. The V gene lost 6 bases and the J gene lost 0 bases, with 14 bases spanning the gap. The DNA of the CDR3 is TGTGCCAGCTCCCTAATGGGAGGGGTGAACACTGAAGCTTTCTTT. Amino acid sequence: CASSLMGGVNTEAFF.

The chain joins TRBV29-1 to TRBJ1-2; D unclear. The CDR3 spans 12 residues. Deletions cut 5 bases from V and 3 bases from J, with 10 bases between. Germline V gene sequence: CDR1 SQVTM, CDR2 ANQGSEA. CDR3 DNA sequence: TGCAGCGTTATGGGCTGGGACTATGGCTACACCTTC. Translation: CSVMGWDYGYTF.

This chain connects TRBV29-1 to TRBJ1-1, with 8 bases identical to TRBD1. V lost 6 bases and J lost 0; bases outside the gene matches: 6. The germline CDR1 and CDR2 sequences are SQVTM and ANQGSEA. This CDR3 has 14 amino acids. The DNA of the CDR3 is TGCAGCGTGTATACAGGGGGGGTGAACACTGAAGCTTTCTTT. It specifies CSVYTGGVNTEAFF.

The rearrangement uses TRBV29-1 and TRBJ1-1; 8 nucleotides align to TRBD1. The CDR3 length is 14 residues. V gave up 7 bases and J gave up 5 bases; unmatched junction bases: 12. Germline V CDR1 and CDR2: SQVTM, ANQGSEA. Here the CDR3 DNA reads TGCAGCGCCACGACCAGGACAGGGCGGACTGAAGCTTTCTTT. It is translated as CSATTRTGRTEAFF.

The genes are TRBV5-1 and TRBJ1-2, with TRBD1 identical over 10 bases. Germline lookup yields CDR1 SGHRS and CDR2 YFSETQ. The CDR3 is made up of 15 amino acids. V was pared by 4 bases and J by 4 bases, with 7 bases of the junction left unmatched. CDR3 protein: CASSPWTGGAYGYTF. In DNA, the CDR3 is TGCGCCAGCAGCCCGTGGACAGGGGGTGCCTATGGCTACACCTTC.

This sequence joins TRBV5-5 and TRBJ2-5; D is undetermined. The V gene lost 3 bases and the J gene lost 5 bases, with 5 bases spanning the gap. Germline values: CDR1 SGHKS, CDR2 YYEKEE (reference sequence). The CDR3 is 11 amino acids. The CDR3 coding sequence is TGTGCCAGCAGCTCTCGGGAGACCCAGTACTTC. Protein: CASSSRETQYF.

The rearrangement uses TRBV28 and TRBJ1-2; D is perhaps TRBD1 (5 bases). Trimming removed 6 bases at V and 4 bases at J, with 18 bases between. Germline-derived CDR1 and CDR2 are MDHEN and SYDVKM. This CDR3 is built from 15 residues. The chain's CDR3 is CASSKPAQGGYGYTF. DNA for the CDR3: TGTGCCAGCAGCAAGCCGGCTCAGGGAGGCTATGGCTACACCTTC.

The rearrangement links TRBV5-1 to TRBJ2-7, with 10 bases matching TRBD2. From germline, CDR1 is SGHRS and CDR2 YFSETQ. J gave up 7 bases and V 1 base, and 8 bases lay outside the gene matches. The CDR3 loop spans 15 amino acids. CDR3 nucleotide sequence: TGCGCCAGCAGCTTGATCACTAGCGGGGTGCTAGAGCAGTACTTC. It codes for CASSLITSGVLEQYF.

A note on this clone: Other DNA sequences in the sample encode the same CDR3. The chain has TRBV5-5 and TRBJ2-7; D gene uncertain. The germline V and J ends were trimmed by 0 bases and 3 bases, with 7 bases remaining between them. From germline, CDR1 is SGHKS and CDR2 YYEKEE (reference sequence). The CDR3 runs 13 residues. CDR3 region: CASSLGAGYEQYF. CDR3 in DNA: TGTGCCAGCAGCTTGGGGGCTGGCTACGAGCAGTACTTC.

The chain couples TRBV2 to TRBJ2-5, with TRBD2 as a possible D gene (6 bases). Trimming shortened V by 1 base and J by 5 bases, and 8 bases separated the two germline ends. The CDR3 has 13 amino acids. Germline V lookup: CDR1 SNHLY, CDR2 FYNNEI. CDR3 sequence (DNA): TGTGCCAGCAGTGAAGGGGGAGGCGAGACCCAGTACTTC. Protein product: CASSEGGGETQYF. Full variable domain (outside the CDR3, taken from reference TRBV2 and TRBJ2-5): EPEVTQTPSHQVTQMGQEVILRCVPISNHLYFYWYRQILGQKVEFLVSFYNNEISEKSEIFDDQFSVERPDGSNFTLKIRSTKLEDSAMYFCASSEGGGETQYFGPGTRLLVL.